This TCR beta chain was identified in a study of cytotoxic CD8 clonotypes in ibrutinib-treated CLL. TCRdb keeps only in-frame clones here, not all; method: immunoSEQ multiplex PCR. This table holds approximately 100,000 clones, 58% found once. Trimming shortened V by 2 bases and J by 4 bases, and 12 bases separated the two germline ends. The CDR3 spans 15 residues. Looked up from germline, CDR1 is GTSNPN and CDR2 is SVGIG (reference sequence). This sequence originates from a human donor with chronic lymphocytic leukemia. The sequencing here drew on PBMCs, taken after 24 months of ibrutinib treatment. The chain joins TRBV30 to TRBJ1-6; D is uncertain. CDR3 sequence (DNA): TGTGCCTGGAGTCGAGAGGAGCGTTATAATTCACCCCTCCACTTT. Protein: CAWSREERYNSPLHF.